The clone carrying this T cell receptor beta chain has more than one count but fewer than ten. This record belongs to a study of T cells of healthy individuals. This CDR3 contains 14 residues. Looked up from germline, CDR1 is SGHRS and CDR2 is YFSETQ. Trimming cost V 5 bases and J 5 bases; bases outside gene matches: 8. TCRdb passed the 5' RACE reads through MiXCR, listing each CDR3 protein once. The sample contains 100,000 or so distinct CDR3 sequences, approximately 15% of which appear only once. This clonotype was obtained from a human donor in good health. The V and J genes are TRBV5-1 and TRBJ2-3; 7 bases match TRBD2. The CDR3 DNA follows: TGCGCCAGCAGGATCATGGGGGAGGGAGATACGCAGTATTTT. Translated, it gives CASRIMGEGDTQYF.